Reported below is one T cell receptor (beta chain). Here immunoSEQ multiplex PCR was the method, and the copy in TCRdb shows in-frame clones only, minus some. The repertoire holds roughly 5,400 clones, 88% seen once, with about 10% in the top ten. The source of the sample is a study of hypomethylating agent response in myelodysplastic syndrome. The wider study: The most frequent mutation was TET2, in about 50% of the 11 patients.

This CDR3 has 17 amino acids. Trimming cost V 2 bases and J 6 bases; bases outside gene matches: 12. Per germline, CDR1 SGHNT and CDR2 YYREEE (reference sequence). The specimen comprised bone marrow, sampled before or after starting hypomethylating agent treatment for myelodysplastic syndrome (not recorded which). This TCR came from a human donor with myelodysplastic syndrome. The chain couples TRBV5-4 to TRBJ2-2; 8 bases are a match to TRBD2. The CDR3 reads CASSFSYAGGVPGELFF. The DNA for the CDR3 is TGTGCCAGCAGCTTTTCCTACGCGGGGGGAGTTCCCGGGGAGCTGTTTTTT.